This T cell receptor beta chain came from a study of Ad26.COV2.S vaccination and SARS-CoV-2 variants. Study-level background: Participant was drawn from the COV1001 Ad26.COV2.S trial arm. Study-level results: Placebo recipients and vaccine recipients were similar in non-spike TCR breadth.

V was clipped by 5 bases and J by 2 bases; unmatched bases: 6. From germline, CDR1 is SGHAT and CDR2 FQNNGV. The CDR3 totals 14 residues. Turning to this clone: Its target is unknown.

Treatment meaning: roughly 19 received Ad26.COV2.S at low or high dose, single or two shots; 5 received placebo; per-sample allocation not given. Collection of samples fell on day 63 after the first vaccine or placebo injection. The data were produced by immunoSEQ multiplex PCR, yet TCRdb's version contains in-frame clones alone and is incomplete. The sample holds around 380,000 clones, about 88% seen once. The sequence derives from a person aged 18-65 years who received the Ad26.COV2.S COVID-19 vaccine or a placebo. The material sequenced was peripheral blood, taken in a trial of Ad26.COV2.S vaccine versus placebo. The chain links TRBV11-2 to TRBJ2-7; 7 bases are a match to TRBD1. In nucleotides, the CDR3 is TGTGCCAGCAGCATACAGGGGAACACCTACGAGCAGTACTTC. Translation: CASSIQGNTYEQYF.